The 9 T cell receptor beta chains reported below all come from one sample, sequenced in a study of tumor-infiltrating lymphocytes in primary liver carcinoma. For each extraction, RNA and DNA were obtained together from 20-30 mg of unsorted bulk tissue. Making TCR beta cDNA involved approximately 480 ng total RNA and a constant-region primer. Library construction for TCR beta comprised three nested multiplex PCR rounds performed with slightly modified ARM-PCR. The first two PCR rounds used TRBV1-TRBV30 primers with a Cbeta primer, about 9 cycles each. Each CDR3 protein gets one entry after TCRdb re-called the multiplex PCR reads with MiXCR. The top ten clones hold roughly 18% of a sample with approximately 190,000 distinct CDR3 sequences, 70% to 90% of them seen once. What was sequenced was tumor tissue from primary liver carcinoma. These TCRs come from a man aged 35 to 55 with primary liver carcinoma and hepatitis B virus infection.

Of note for this clonotype: Germline and junction disagree at one end, which may indicate a read error. The rearrangement links TRBV11-1 to TRBJ2-7, with D perhaps TRBD2 (6 bases). The CDR3 covers 13 residues. CDR1 and CDR2 (germline): SGHAT, FQDESV (reference sequence). CDR3 region: CACISSRGDEQYF. The CDR3 DNA follows: TGCGCCTGCATCTCCTCGCGGGGTGACGAGCAGTACTTC.

Notes on this clonotype: No conserved phenylalanine or tryptophan is present at the end of the CDR3, so a read error is the likely explanation. V gene TRBV6-5 combines with J gene TRBJ2-7, with D unresolved. Germline CDR1 and CDR2: MNHEY and SVGAGI. The CDR3 length is 15 residues. The CDR3 DNA reads TGTGCCAACAGTTACTCACGCCCTGGGACCTACGAGCAGTACTTA. This encodes CANSYSRPGTYEQYL.

This clonotype was detected once. It may be a read error: a sequence one base away is much more abundant. The rearrangement uses TRBV7-6 and TRBJ2-7, with 8 positions matching TRBD2. The CDR3 is made up of 17 amino acids. V shed 0 bases, J shed 2 bases, and the junction held 9 bases outside the gene matches. Germline assignment: CDR1 SGHVS and CDR2 FNYEAQ. CDR3 sequence reads: CASSLAVTSVSPYEQYF. The DNA of the CDR3 is TGTGCCAGCAGCTTAGCGGTGACTAGCGTGAGCCCCTACGAGCAGTACTTC.

The chain carries TRBV10-2 and TRBJ1-1, with D hard to call. Trimming took off 8 bases at V and 14 bases at J, with 24 bases between the two ends. CDR3 length: 13 amino acids. Germline V gene lookup returns CDR1 WSHSY and CDR2 SAAADI. The CDR3 spells CASSRVVNTETFF. In DNA form, the CDR3 reads TGCGCCAGCTCGCGAGTAGTGAACACTGAAACATTCTTT.

The chain combines TRBV28 with TRBJ2-5, with D perhaps given as TRBD1 or TRBD2 (5 bases each). CDR3 size: 14 residues. Per germline, CDR1 MDHEN and CDR2 SYDVKM. Between the trimmed V and J ends, which lost 7 bases and 2 bases, there was a span of 14 bases. In nucleotides, the CDR3 is TGTGCCAGCATTCGGGACGTTTGGCAAGAGACCCAGTACTTC. Its protein is CASIRDVWQETQYF. Full variable domain (remainder filled in from reference TRBV28 and TRBJ2-5): DVKVTQSSRYLVKRTGEKVFLECVQDMDHENMFWYRQDPGLGLRLIYFSYDVKMKEKGDIPEGYSVSREKKERFSLILESASTNQTSMYLCASIRDVWQETQYFGPGTRLLVL.

Details on this clonotype: One end of the junction varies from germline; a read error may be responsible. The rearrangement joins TRBV6-6 to TRBJ2-3; D is perhaps TRBD2 (5 bases). Germline V gene data show CDR1 as MNHNY and CDR2 as SVGAGI (reference sequence). There are 14 residues in the CDR3. The CDR3 loop is CVSSVQRATDTQYF. CDR3 nucleotides: TGTGTCAGCAGTGTTCAGAGGGCAACAGATACGCAGTATTTT.

In regard to this clonotype: Compared with germline, one end of the junction differs, possibly owing to a read error. This rearrangement joins TRBV6-1 to TRBJ2-2; possibly TRBD1 or TRBD2 for D (5 bases each). The CDR3 sequence is 14 residues long. Germline V gene lookup returns CDR1 MNHNS and CDR2 SASEGT. CDR3 in amino acids: CAGNPRGTIEELFF. The CDR3 nucleotides read TGTGCCGGCAACCCCCGAGGGACGATAGAGGAGCTGTTCTTT.

Regarding this clonotype: Sequence at one end of the junction differs from germline and may be a read error. V usage is TRBV29-1 and J usage is TRBJ2-3; D call uncertain. Germline V gene data show CDR1 as SQVTM and CDR2 as ANQGSEA. The CDR3 covers 10 residues. The CDR3 DNA reads as TGCAGCGTTGCCAAAGATACGCGGTATTTT. This translates into CSVAKDTRYF.

Comment on this clonotype: Mismatch with germline at one junction end may stem from a read error. This rearrangement joins TRBV4-3 to TRBJ1-6; 8 nucleotides match TRBD1. The CDR3 sequence is 18 residues long. Germline V gives CDR1 LGHNA, CDR2 YSLEER. The CDR3 region is CASSQEGPGQANNSPFHF. The CDR3 DNA is TGCGCCAGTAGCCAAGAAGGCCCGGGACAGGCAAATAATTCACCGTTCCACTTT.